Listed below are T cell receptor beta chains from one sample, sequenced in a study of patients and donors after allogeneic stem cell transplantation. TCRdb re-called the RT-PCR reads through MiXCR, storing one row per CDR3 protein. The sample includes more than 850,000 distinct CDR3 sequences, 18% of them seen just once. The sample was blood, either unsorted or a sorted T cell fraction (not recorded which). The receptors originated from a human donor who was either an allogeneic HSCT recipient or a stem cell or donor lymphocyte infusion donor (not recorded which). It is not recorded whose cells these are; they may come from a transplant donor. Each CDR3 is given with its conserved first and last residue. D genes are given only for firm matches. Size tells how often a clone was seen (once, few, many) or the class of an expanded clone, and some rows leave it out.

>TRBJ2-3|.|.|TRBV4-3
TGCGCCAGCAGCCCGTACTCGGCAGATACGCAGTATTTT
CASSPYSADTQYF
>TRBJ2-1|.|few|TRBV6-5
TGTGCCACCCAGACAGGAAATGAGCAGTTCTTC
CATQTGNEQFF
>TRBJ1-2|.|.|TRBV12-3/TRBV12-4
TGTGCCAGCAGTTCGGACGCCCTGGGCTATGGCTACACCTTC
CASSSDALGYGYTF
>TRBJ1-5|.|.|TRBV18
TGTGCCAGCTCACCCGAGGGGGGGTCCAGTCACAATCAGCCCCAGCATTTT
CASSPEGGSSHNQPQHF
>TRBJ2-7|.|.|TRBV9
TGTGCCAGCAGCCTGCGGACACAGGACGAGCAGTACTTC
CASSLRTQDEQYF
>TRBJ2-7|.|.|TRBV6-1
TGTGCCAGCAGTCGCAGTAGTGTGTACGAGCAGTACTTC
CASSRSSVYEQYF
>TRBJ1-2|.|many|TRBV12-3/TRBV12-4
TGTGCCAGCAGCCCTCGACAGGCTACTAACTATGGCTACACCTTC
CASSPRQATNYGYTF
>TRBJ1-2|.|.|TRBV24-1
TGTGCCACCAGTGAAGCCAGCGGGTATGGCTACACCTTC
CATSEASGYGYTF
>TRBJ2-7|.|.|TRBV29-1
TGCAGCGTTGCCCGCGCAGGTCCCTACGAGCAGTACTTC
CSVARAGPYEQYF
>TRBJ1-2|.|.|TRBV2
TGTGCCAGCCGGAGGGGGGCAGGCTACACCTTC
CASRRGAGYTF
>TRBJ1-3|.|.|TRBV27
TGTGCCAGCAGTTTAGGGGGGCAAGGAAACACCATATATTTT
CASSLGGQGNTIYF
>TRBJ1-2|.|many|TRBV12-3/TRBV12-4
TGTGCCAGCACCCCCCCTTCTAACTATGGCTACACCTTC
CASTPPSNYGYTF
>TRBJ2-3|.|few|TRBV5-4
TGTGCCAGCAGCTTTCCGGGACTCGACACAGATACGCAGTATTTT
CASSFPGLDTDTQYF
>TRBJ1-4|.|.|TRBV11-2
TGTGCCAGCAGCTTAGGCCATCCCCTCATACCCCGCCCGGAAAAACTGTTTTTT
CASSLGHPLIPRPEKLFF
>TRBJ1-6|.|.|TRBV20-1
TGCAGTGCTAGTATCGCAGGAGGGAATTCACCCCTCCACTTT
CSASIAGGNSPLHF
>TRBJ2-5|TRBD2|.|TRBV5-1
TGCGCCAGCAGCTTAGGGCTGCTAGCGGGCCAAGAGACCCAGTACTTC
CASSLGLLAGQETQYF
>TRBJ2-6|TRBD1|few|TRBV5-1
TGCGCCAGCAGCTTGGGGACAGGGGCAACCAACGTCCTGACTTTC
CASSLGTGATNVLTF
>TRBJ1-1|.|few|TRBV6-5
TGTGCCAGCAGTTCCGAGGGCGAGGGGCCTGAAGCTTTCTTT
CASSSEGEGPEAFF
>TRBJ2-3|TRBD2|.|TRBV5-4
TGTGCCAGCAGCCTTCCTAGCGGGAAGGCAGATACGCAGTATTTT
CASSLPSGKADTQYF
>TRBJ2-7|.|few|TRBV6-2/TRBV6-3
TGTGCCAGCAGTCCCGTCCTCCTGGAGGGGCAGTACTTC
CASSPVLLEGQYF
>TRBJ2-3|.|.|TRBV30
TGTGCCCGTAACACAGATACGCAGTATTTT
CARNTDTQYF
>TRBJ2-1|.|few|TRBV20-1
TGCAGTGCTAGATGCGGGGGCTGGGATGAGCAGTTCTTC
CSARCGGWDEQFF
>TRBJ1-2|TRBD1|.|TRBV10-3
TGTGCCATCAGTGGAGGGACAGGGGTAAACTATGGCTACACCTTC
CAISGGTGVNYGYTF
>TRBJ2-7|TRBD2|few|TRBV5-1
TGCGCCAGCAGCCCCGGGACTAGCACCCTCGAGCAGTACTTC
CASSPGTSTLEQYF
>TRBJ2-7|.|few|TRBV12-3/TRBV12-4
TGTGCCAGCAGTCGGGGAGCTCTTCTCGAGCAGTACTTC
CASSRGALLEQYF
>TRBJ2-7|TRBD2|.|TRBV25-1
TGTGCCAGCAGTGAGGGGGATCGGGGGACTAGCGTCTACGAGCAGTACTTC
CASSEGDRGTSVYEQYF
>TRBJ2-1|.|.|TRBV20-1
TGCAGTGCTAGTGGGCCGGGTGAGCAGTTCTTC
CSASGPGEQFF
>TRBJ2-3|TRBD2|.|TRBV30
TGTGCCTGGTGGACTAGCGGGGGCACAGATACGCAGTATTTT
CAWWTSGGTDTQYF
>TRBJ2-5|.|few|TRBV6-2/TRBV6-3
TGTGCCAGCAGTTACCCGAGACAGGAGTACCAAGAGACCCAGTACTTC
CASSYPRQEYQETQYF
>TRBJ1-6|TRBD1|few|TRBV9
TGTGCCAGCAGCGACCGGACAGGGACCCTCCACTTT
CASSDRTGTLHF
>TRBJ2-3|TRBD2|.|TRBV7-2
TGTGCCAGCAGCGTAAACCTAGCGGGGGGGCCAAGAGATACGCAGTATTTT
CASSVNLAGGPRDTQYF
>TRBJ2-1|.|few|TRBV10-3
TGTGCCATCAGTGAGTCTAGGGGTAGCTCCTACAATGAGCAGTTCTTC
CAISESRGSSYNEQFF
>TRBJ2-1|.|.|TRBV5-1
TGCGCCAGCAGCTCCACTCTAACTAGCCACAATGAGCAGTTCTTC
CASSSTLTSHNEQFF
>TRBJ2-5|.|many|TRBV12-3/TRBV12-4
TGTGCCAGCGGATGGCTTCAGGAGACCCAGTACTTC
CASGWLQETQYF
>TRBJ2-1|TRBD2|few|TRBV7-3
TGTGCCAGTAAGAATAGCGGGGCCCTCTTGGAGGAGCAGTTCTTC
CASKNSGALLEEQFF
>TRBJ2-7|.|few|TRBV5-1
TGCGCCAGCAGCCCCAGTTCACATAATAACGAGCAGTACTTC
CASSPSSHNNEQYF
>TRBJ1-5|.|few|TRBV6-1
TGTGCCAGCAGCATTACCGGGGGGGGCGGACAGCCCCAGCATTTT
CASSITGGGGQPQHF
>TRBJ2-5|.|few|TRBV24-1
TGTGCCACCAGTGAGGGGGCTTTTGAGACCCAGTACTTC
CATSEGAFETQYF
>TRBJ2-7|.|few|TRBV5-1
TGCGCCAGCAGCTTGGGGGCACAGGGCTACGAGCAGTACTTC
CASSLGAQGYEQYF
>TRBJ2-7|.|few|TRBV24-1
TGTGCCACCAGTGATTTAGATGCCTACGAGCAGTACTTC
CATSDLDAYEQYF
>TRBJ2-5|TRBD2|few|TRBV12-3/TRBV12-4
TGTGCCAGCAGTTCTAGCGGAAACCAAGAGACCCAGTACTTC
CASSSSGNQETQYF
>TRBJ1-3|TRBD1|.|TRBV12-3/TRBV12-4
TGTGCCAGCCTGCCTGGGGACAGTAAAGGAAACACCATATATTTT
CASLPGDSKGNTIYF
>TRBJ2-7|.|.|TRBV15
TGTGCCACCAGCTTAGGTCGGGAGCAGTACTTC
CATSLGREQYF
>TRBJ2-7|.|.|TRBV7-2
TGTGCCAGCAGCTTTTACGTAGGAGGGGACAGCTCCTACGAGCAGTACTTC
CASSFYVGGDSSYEQYF